This passage covers 24 T cell receptor beta chains from one sample sequenced in a study of blood T cell repertoires in COVID-19. The table came from immunoSEQ multiplex PCR; TCRdb's copy has only in-frame clones and leaves some out. The sample has about 370,000 clones, 75% to 90% seen once. Sample: PBMCs or T cells enriched from blood (not recorded which). The receptors come from a man aged 18 to 30 who had recovered from COVID-19.

This clone was seen a few times. The genes are TRBV6-5 and TRBJ1-1; 8 bases fit TRBD1. The J segment lost 5 bases and the V segment lost 7 bases, leaving 12 bases of the junction unmatched. The CDR3 runs 15 residues. Germline values: CDR1 MNHEY, CDR2 SVGAGI. The CDR3 region has the DNA TGTGCCAGCACCTACCGGACAGGGAGGAAAACTGAAGCTTTCTTT. Its protein product is CASTYRTGRKTEAFF.

The chain combines TRBV9 with TRBJ2-5; 7 bases map to TRBD2. The CDR3 has 16 amino acids. After removal of 4 bases from V and 1 base from J, the junction contained 10 bases not matched to a gene. CDR1 is SGDLS, CDR2 YYNGEE, per germline. The CDR3 DNA is TGTGCCAGCAGCATCACAGCGGGACGAAGCCAAGAGACCCAGTACTTC. Translating gives CASSITAGRSQETQYF. The variable domain in full, completed from reference TRBV9 and TRBJ2-5, reads DSGVTQTPKHLITATGQRVTLRCSPRSGDLSVYWYQQSLDQGLQFLIQYYNGEERAKGNILERFSAQQFPDLHSELNLSSLELGDSALYFCASSITAGRSQETQYFGPGTRLLVL.

This sequence joins TRBV3-1 (or the pseudogene TRBV3-2) and TRBJ1-1; D uncertain. The CDR3 sequence is 16 residues long. The V end lost 0 bases, the J end lost 2 bases, and 13 bases lay between the germline ends. Germline lookup yields CDR1 LGHDT and CDR2 YNNKEL (reference sequence). The CDR3: CASSQDVTSGNTEAFF. The CDR3 DNA reads TGTGCCAGCAGCCAAGATGTGACTAGCGGAAACACTGAAGCTTTCTTT.

V usage is TRBV7-2 and J usage is TRBJ1-2; the match to TRBD1 covers 8 bases. Trimming took 5 bases from V and 4 from J; bases not matched to a gene: 6. Germline loops: CDR1 SGHTA, CDR2 FQGNSA. This CDR3 comprises 14 residues. The CDR3 region is CASSPRDRPYGYTF. Here the CDR3 DNA reads TGTGCCAGCAGCCCCAGGGACAGGCCCTATGGCTACACCTTC.

The V call is TRBV6-6, the J call TRBJ1-5; TRBD1 matches 9 bases. In germline, CDR1 is MNHNY, CDR2 SVGAGI (reference sequence). V shed 6 bases, J shed 2 bases, and the junction held 8 bases outside the gene matches. The CDR3 is 16 residues long. The CDR3 spells CASRLDRDRGNQPQHF. CDR3 sequence (DNA): TGTGCCAGCAGACTCGACCGGGACAGGGGCAATCAGCCCCAGCATTTT.

This rearrangement joins TRBV20-1 to TRBJ1-1, with TRBD1 identical over 8 bases. Germline trimming cut 3 bases from V and 1 base from J; bases unmatched to any gene: 4. This CDR3 comprises 14 residues. The V gene's germline CDR1 is DFQATT and CDR2 SNEGSKA (reference sequence). The CDR3 bases are TGCAGTGCTAGTCCCGGGACAGGGAACACTGAAGCTTTCTTT. Its protein product is CSASPGTGNTEAFF.

The chain links TRBV6-5 to TRBJ2-3; 9 nucleotides agree with TRBD1. The CDR3 covers 13 residues. V gave up 8 bases and J gave up 2 bases; unmatched junction bases: 2. Germline V CDR1 and CDR2: MNHEY, SVGAGI. This CDR3 is CASWDRDTDTQYF. As DNA, the CDR3 is TGTGCCAGCTGGGACAGGGACACAGATACGCAGTATTTT.

This chain uses TRBV25-1 with TRBJ1-2; D is perhaps TRBD1 (6 bases). CDR3 length: 14 residues. Germline CDR1 reads MGHDK; CDR2 reads SYGVNS. V was shortened by 2 bases and J by 4 bases, with 11 bases between the two germline ends. The CDR3 bases are TGTGCCAGCAGTGAACCGGGCAGGGGCTATGGCTACACCTTC. Protein product: CASSEPGRGYGYTF.

This clone was found once. Here the CDR3 reads CASSSRQGGAYEQYF. In nucleotides, the CDR3 is TGTGCCAGCAGTTCACGACAGGGAGGCGCCTACGAGCAGTACTTC. This chain links TRBV27 with TRBJ2-7, with D possibly matching TRBD1 (7 bases). Between the trimmed V and J ends, which lost 4 bases and 2 bases, there was a span of 15 bases. The CDR3 is 15 amino acids. Germline assignment: CDR1 MNHEY and CDR2 SMNVEV (reference sequence).

The chain recombines TRBV15 with TRBJ1-5, with 11 bases aligning to TRBD1. The CDR3 spans 13 residues. J gave up 7 bases and V 5 bases, and 1 base lay outside the gene matches. Germline loops: CDR1 LNHNV, CDR2 YYDKDF (reference sequence). The CDR3 spells CATSWDRGQPQHF. CDR3 nucleotide sequence: TGTGCCACCAGCTGGGACAGGGGGCAGCCCCAGCATTTT.

This clone was observed once. The chain links TRBV15 to TRBJ1-1; D might be TRBD1 (6 bases). Deletions cut 5 bases from V and 0 bases from J, with 7 bases between. CDR3 length: 13 amino acids. Germline lookup yields CDR1 LNHNV and CDR2 YYDKDF (reference sequence). The CDR3 DNA is TGTGCCACCAGCGACAGGATGAACACTGAAGCTTTCTTT. Its protein product is CATSDRMNTEAFF.

V and J are TRBV19 and TRBJ1-5; D may be TRBD1 (6 bases). This CDR3 region has 17 residues. Trimming removed 7 bases from V and 1 base from J, with 20 bases in between. Per the germline V gene, CDR1 is LNHDA and CDR2 is SQIVND (reference sequence). The CDR3 DNA reads as TGTGCCAGTACCCGGGCGGCATATCAGGGGAGCAATCAGCCCCAGCATTTT. Translation: CASTRAAYQGSNQPQHF. Together with reference TRBV19 and TRBJ1-5, the CDR3 gives the full variable domain: DGGITQSPKYLFRKEGQNVTLSCEQNLNHDAMYWYRQDPGQGLRLIYYSQIVNDFQKGDIAEGYSVSREKKESFPLTVTSAQKNPTAFYLCASTRAAYQGSNQPQHFGDGTRLSIL.

V usage is TRBV7-2 and J usage is TRBJ1-5; 7 bases match TRBD1. This CDR3 has 17 residues. Germline-derived CDR1 and CDR2 are SGHTA and FQGNSA. V gave up 1 base and J gave up 9 bases; unmatched junction bases: 15. The CDR3 nucleotides read TGTGCCAGCAGCTTAGGAGGCGGAGGGGCAGGGGGAAGGCCCCAGCATTTT. Translated: CASSLGGGGAGGRPQHF.

V is TRBV6-5 and J is TRBJ1-1; TRBD1 matches at 7 bases. V lost 10 bases and J lost 2; bases outside the gene matches: 13. This CDR3 has 15 residues. Germline loops: CDR1 MNHEY, CDR2 SVGAGI. CDR3 sequence: CATILGGTVNTEAFF. The CDR3 region has the DNA TGTGCCACCATTCTCGGAGGGACAGTCAACACTGAAGCTTTCTTT.

The sample holds a few counts of this clone. The V and J genes are TRBV2 and TRBJ2-3, with 8 bases aligning to TRBD1. The CDR3 is 17 amino acids. V shed 4 bases, J shed 4 bases, and the junction held 13 bases outside the gene matches. CDR1 and CDR2 from the germline V gene are SNHLY and FYNNEI. The DNA of the CDR3 is TGTGCCAGCAGTGGGCAGGGGGCTTCTTTGGGCTCAGATACGCAGTATTTT. This sequence encodes CASSGQGASLGSDTQYF.

J is TRBJ2-1 and V is TRBV4-1; 7 nucleotides agree with TRBD1. The germline CDR1 and CDR2 sequences are MGHRA and YSYEKL. The CDR3 is 17 residues long. Trimming took 1 base from V and 10 from J; bases not matched to a gene: 16. CDR3 sequence (DNA): TGCGCCAGCAGCCAAGTGTGGTTACAGGGGTCGTCTAACGAGCAGTTCTTC. Its translation: CASSQVWLQGSSNEQFF.

The chain joins TRBV7-3 to TRBJ1-1; TRBD1 agrees at 7 bases. Trimming took 2 bases from V and 5 from J; bases not matched to a gene: 5. The CDR3 has 14 residues. In germline, CDR1 is SGHTA, CDR2 FQGTGA. CDR3 bases: TGTGCCAGCAGCTTAGGGGCGACAGGGACTGAAGCTTTCTTT. It yields the protein CASSLGATGTEAFF.

The rearrangement joins TRBV28 to TRBJ1-2; D not resolved. With 10 bases removed from V and 8 bases from J, the gap between germline ends came to 14 bases. This CDR3 is 11 amino acids long. CDR1 is MDHEN and CDR2 is SYDVKM in the germline V gene. CDR3: CATRPGLGYTF. For the CDR3, the DNA is TGTGCCACCCGCCCGGGGTTGGGCTACACCTTC.

This rearrangement joins TRBV28 to TRBJ1-5, with 11 positions matching TRBD1. Germline assignment: CDR1 MDHEN and CDR2 SYDVKM. The V gene end was trimmed by 2 bases and the J gene end by 7 bases; junction bases not matched to a gene: 10. This CDR3 is 17 amino acids long. In DNA, the CDR3 is TGTGCCAGCAGTTTAGCGGAGGACAGGGGGCTGAGGCAGCCCCAGCATTTT. Translated, it gives CASSLAEDRGLRQPQHF.

The chain couples TRBV6-5 to TRBJ2-1; tentative D call: TRBD1 (5 bases). The V gene lost 8 bases and the J gene lost 8 bases, with 19 bases spanning the gap. The germline gives CDR1 MNHEY, CDR2 SVGAGI. The CDR3 is 14 amino acids. The CDR3 here is CASQDNSAPHEQFF. The CDR3 nucleotides read TGTGCCAGCCAGGACAACAGCGCTCCACATGAGCAGTTCTTC.

This clone was seen just once. This chain joins TRBV9 and TRBJ1-6, with unresolved D. Germline V CDR1 and CDR2: SGDLS, YYNGEE. The V end lost 3 bases, the J end lost 4 bases, and 8 bases lay between the germline ends. The CDR3 contains 14 residues. CDR3 protein: CASSAQIYNSPLHF. CDR3 sequence (DNA): TGTGCCAGCAGCGCGCAGATTTATAATTCACCCCTCCACTTT.

The V gene is TRBV9, the J gene TRBJ2-5; possible D gene TRBD1, 5 bases. V lost 0 bases and J lost 1, with 10 bases in between. From germline, CDR1 is SGDLS and CDR2 YYNGEE. The CDR3 runs 15 residues. The CDR3 DNA follows: TGTGCCAGCAGCGTAGCTTGGGGCAGCCAAGAGACCCAGTACTTC. Protein product: CASSVAWGSQETQYF. The full variable domain, in which reference TRBV9 and TRBJ2-5 provide the parts outside the CDR3, is DSGVTQTPKHLITATGQRVTLRCSPRSGDLSVYWYQQSLDQGLQFLIQYYNGEERAKGNILERFSAQQFPDLHSELNLSSLELGDSALYFCASSVAWGSQETQYFGPGTRLLVL.

The chain is built from TRBV19 and TRBJ1-1; 9 nucleotides match TRBD1. V shed 3 bases and J 4 bases; nucleotides not matched to a gene: 9. The CDR3 totals 16 residues. CDR1 is LNHDA and CDR2 is SQIVND in the germline V gene (reference sequence). In DNA form, the CDR3 reads TGTGCCAGTAGTATTATGGGACAGGGCATGGGCACTGAAGCTTTCTTT. Protein: CASSIMGQGMGTEAFF.

V is TRBV11-2 and J is TRBJ1-6, with 11 bases aligning to TRBD1. The germline CDR1 and CDR2 sequences are SGHAT and FQNNGV. This CDR3 spans 15 amino acids. Germline trimming cut 5 bases from V and 7 bases from J; bases unmatched to any gene: 4. The CDR3 coding sequence is TGTGCCAGCAGCCCCCGGGACAGGGGGAATTCACCCCTCCACTTT. Translating gives CASSPRDRGNSPLHF.